The 27 T cell receptor beta chains in this list originate from one sample, sequenced in a study of post-analysis software for immune sequencing data. Study conclusions and caveats: TRBV5-6, TRBV5-1 and TRBV20-1 belonged to a set of roughly 5 TRBV segments that were more frequent in patients than controls.

The antigens these receptors bind are not known. Unique molecular identifiers had been added to the TCR beta cDNA libraries. TCRdb re-derived calls from the PCR reads in MiXCR, one entry per CDR3 protein. The sample contains fewer than 700,000 distinct CDR3 sequences, about 44% of which appear only once. Sequenced material: blood. The source of these receptors is a girl aged 10 to 17 with multiple sclerosis.

This clonotype was picked up a small number of times. The V gene is TRBV11-2, the J gene TRBJ2-3; tentatively, D is TRBD2 (6 bases). V lost 5 bases and J lost 1, with 10 bases in between. CDR1 is SGHAT, CDR2 FQNNGV, per germline. There are 14 residues in the CDR3. DNA for the CDR3: TGTGCCAGCAGCATAGGCGGGGGCACAGATACGCAGTATTTT. Protein: CASSIGGGTDTQYF.

CDR3 bases: TGTGCCAGCAGCTCACCGGGAGGATTAGGAAATGAAAAACTGTTTTTT. Its protein product is CASSSPGGLGNEKLFF. The gene calls are TRBV7-8 and TRBJ1-4; D is unresolved. V lost 4 bases and J 5 bases, leaving 17 bases between the germline ends. Germline CDR1 is SGHVS and CDR2 is FQNEAQ. The CDR3 runs 16 residues.

The rearrangement uses TRBV6-5 and TRBJ1-6; TRBD1 agrees at 7 bases. Germline trimming cut 1 base from V and 6 bases from J; bases unmatched to any gene: 9. Looked up from germline, CDR1 is MNHEY and CDR2 is SVGAGI. This CDR3 has 17 amino acids. The CDR3, as DNA: TGTGCCAGCAGTTACTGGGGCGGACAGGCGATTAATTCACCCCTCCACTTT. Translating it yields CASSYWGGQAINSPLHF.

This chain's CDR3 is CASSPTGFEAFF. CDR3 nucleotide sequence: TGTGCCAGCAGCCCGACAGGGTTTGAAGCTTTCTTT. The chain couples TRBV7-9 to TRBJ1-1, with 7 nucleotides matching TRBD1. V lost 5 bases to trimming and J lost 7 bases; unmatched junction nucleotides: 4. Germline CDR1 is SEHNR and CDR2 is FQNEAQ (reference sequence). This CDR3 has 12 residues.

A note on this clonotype: The conserved phenylalanine or tryptophan normally closing the CDR3 is absent here, so this likely arose from a read error. This sequence joins TRBV12-3 or TRBV12-4 and TRBJ2-7; 9 bases line up with TRBD2. The CDR3 runs to 14 residues. V lost 5 bases, J lost 1 base, and 3 bases stayed unmatched. As DNA, the CDR3 is TGTGCCAGCAGTCCGCTAGCGGGGTCCTACGAGCAGTACTGC. Protein: CASSPLAGSYEQYC.

The CDR3, as DNA: TGTGCCAGCAGCGTGGACAGGGATTCACCCCTCCACTTT. Translated, it gives CASSVDRDSPLHF. The rearrangement uses TRBV7-3 and TRBJ1-6; 8 bases match TRBD1. Unmatched junction bases numbered 2, after V lost 5 bases and J lost 8 bases. The CDR3 totals 13 residues. In germline, CDR1 is SGHTA, CDR2 FQGTGA.

The chain combines TRBV20-1 with TRBJ1-6; no clear D. Trimming took off 0 bases at V and 12 bases at J, with 18 bases between the two ends. The CDR3 consists of 15 residues. Germline CDR1 is DFQATT and CDR2 is SNEGSKA (reference sequence). The CDR3: CSARDKVVSRGPLHF. In DNA form, the CDR3 reads TGCAGTGCTAGAGATAAGGTGGTGTCGCGGGGACCCCTCCACTTT.

The chain has TRBV27 and TRBJ2-1; D possibly corresponds to TRBD2 (6 bases). The CDR3 length is 14 residues. V lost 0 bases and J 7 bases, leaving 10 bases between the germline ends. Germline lookup yields CDR1 MNHEY and CDR2 SMNVEV (reference sequence). CDR3 amino acids: CASSLSMEGNEQFF. For the CDR3, the DNA is TGTGCCAGCAGTTTATCTATGGAGGGAAATGAGCAGTTCTTC.

This sequence joins TRBV4-2 and TRBJ2-5; 14 bases map to TRBD2. Germline V lookup: CDR1 LGHNA, CDR2 YNFKEQ. V shed 1 base and J 5 bases; nucleotides not matched to a gene: 3. CDR3 length: 16 residues. CDR3 residues: CASSQGLAGGFETQYF. The DNA for the CDR3 is TGTGCCAGCAGCCAAGGACTAGCGGGGGGGTTCGAGACCCAGTACTTC.

The rearrangement joins TRBV7-2 to TRBJ2-3; no clear D gene. The CDR3 runs to 16 residues. Germline assignment: CDR1 SGHTA and CDR2 FQGNSA. Trimming cost V 1 base and J 2 bases, with 13 bases left between them. The CDR3 bases are TGTGCCAGCAGCTTAGGAGTAGGTGGTTTCACAGATACGCAGTATTTT. Translation: CASSLGVGGFTDTQYF.

The chain joins TRBV7-2 to TRBJ1-4, with D unclear. Trimming pared 4 bases from V and 0 bases from J, leaving 21 bases between. The length of the CDR3 is 19 residues. Germline lookup yields CDR1 SGHTA and CDR2 FQGNSA. CDR3 protein: CASSYTMTARLSTNEKLFF. The CDR3 DNA sequence: TGTGCCAGCAGCTACACTATGACGGCTAGACTCTCAACTAATGAAAAACTGTTTTTT.

V usage is TRBV11-1 and J usage is TRBJ2-7, with a weak D call TRBD2 (6 bases). CDR1 is SGHAT and CDR2 is FQDESV in the germline V gene (reference sequence). This CDR3 spans 15 amino acids. V was clipped by 8 bases and J by 3 bases, with 20 bases between them. The chain's CDR3 is CASSGTRGRGYEQYF. The CDR3, as DNA: TGTGCCAGCTCCGGAACCCGAGGGCGGGGCTACGAGCAGTACTTC.

This chain uses TRBV6-5 with TRBJ1-1; D may be TRBD1 (5 bases). V was clipped by 7 bases and J by 7 bases, with 16 bases between them. The germline CDR1 and CDR2 sequences are MNHEY and SVGAGI. This CDR3 contains 13 residues. DNA of the CDR3: TGTGCCAGCACCCCCCGTGTGAGGGGTGAAGCTTTCTTT. It encodes CASTPRVRGEAFF.

This clonotype was detected a few times. The chain has TRBV5-1 and TRBJ2-3; the match to TRBD2 covers 7 bases. Germline CDR1 and CDR2: SGHRS and YFSETQ. The CDR3 has 16 residues. V lost 0 bases to trimming and J lost 2 bases; unmatched junction nucleotides: 6. CDR3 region: CASSLVERGPTDTQYF. CDR3 bases: TGCGCCAGCAGCTTGGTTGAGCGGGGTCCCACAGATACGCAGTATTTT.

This clonotype showed up just a few times. The V and J genes are TRBV7-6 and TRBJ1-5, with 7 bases lining up with TRBD1. In germline, CDR1 is SGHVS, CDR2 FNYEAQ. The CDR3 is 19 amino acids. Losses at the gene ends were 5 bases for V and 3 bases for J; bases not matched to a gene: 19. CDR3 sequence (DNA): TGTGCCAGCAGCCCCTACCGGAGGGCAGGGGGTGTCCCCAATCAGCCCCAGCATTTT. It yields the protein CASSPYRRAGGVPNQPQHF.

CDR3 DNA sequence: TGCGCCAGCAGCTACGGGACTAGCGGTCTCACAGATACGCAGTATTTT. Protein sequence: CASSYGTSGLTDTQYF. The rearrangement joins TRBV5-1 to TRBJ2-3, with 11 bases that match TRBD2. The V gene end was trimmed by 3 bases and the J gene end by 2 bases; junction bases not matched to a gene: 5. CDR3 length equals 16 residues. In germline, CDR1 is SGHRS, CDR2 YFSETQ.

The chain uses TRBV10-3 and TRBJ2-5; no firm D call. The germline V gene has CDR1 ENHRY and CDR2 SYGVKD. CDR3 length: 15 residues. V was pared by 6 bases and J by 2 bases, with 16 bases between. Here the CDR3 DNA reads TGTGCCATCAGCAGTCCCGTGGCCGAGCAAGAGACCCAGTACTTC. Translating gives CAISSPVAEQETQYF.

The rearrangement joins TRBV29-1 to TRBJ2-1, with D possibly called TRBD1 or TRBD2 (5 bases each). Germline V gene sequence: CDR1 SQVTM, CDR2 ANQGSEA. V lost 7 bases and J 6 bases, leaving 10 bases between the germline ends. This CDR3 has 11 amino acids. The CDR3 protein is CSGRGVNEQFF. CDR3 coding DNA: TGCAGCGGTAGAGGGGTCAATGAGCAGTTCTTC.

This clonotype was seen a handful of times. This chain uses TRBV11-3 with TRBJ2-3; no definite D call. Trimming left V 5 bases short and J 2 bases short, with 5 bases between. Germline lookup yields CDR1 SGHNT and CDR2 YENEEA. The CDR3 is made up of 12 amino acids. The DNA of the CDR3 is TGTGCCAGCAGCACTTTCACAGATACGCAGTATTTT. This translates into CASSTFTDTQYF. Filled out from reference TRBV11-3 and TRBJ2-3, the complete variable domain reads EAGVVQSPRYKIIEKKQPVAFWCNPISGHNTLYWYLQNLGQGPELLIRYENEEAVDDSQLPKDRFSAERLKGVDSTLKIQPAELGDSAVYLCASSTFTDTQYFGPGTRLTVL.

The genes are TRBV7-2 and TRBJ2-5; D is possibly TRBD2 (6 bases). The V and J ends lost 3 bases and 11 bases respectively, with 19 bases between them. CDR3 length equals 14 residues. Germline assignment: CDR1 SGHTA and CDR2 FQGNSA. DNA for the CDR3: TGTGCCAGCAGCTTCCCCGGGAGCCGCAATGAGCAGTACTTC. Protein sequence: CASSFPGSRNEQYF.

This clonotype was counted only a few times. This chain connects TRBV7-9 to TRBJ2-2, with D perhaps matching TRBD1 or TRBD2 (5 bases each). The CDR3 is 17 amino acids. The V end was cut by 1 base, the J end by 3 bases, with 15 bases between. Germline assignment: CDR1 SEHNR and CDR2 FQNEAQ (reference sequence). CDR3 DNA sequence: TGTGCCAGCAGCTTAGGGGCCCGGGACGTATACACCGGGGAGCTGTTTTTT. Its protein is CASSLGARDVYTGELFF.

The gene calls are TRBV5-1 and TRBJ2-3, with D possibly TRBD1 on 5 matching bases. V was cut by 0 bases and J by 1 base, with 15 bases left in between. Germline assignment: CDR1 SGHRS and CDR2 YFSETQ. There are 17 residues in the CDR3. CDR3 sequence (DNA): TGCGCCAGCAGCTTGGATCCGTGGGGCACGGGCACAGATACGCAGTATTTT. Its translation: CASSLDPWGTGTDTQYF.

The chain couples TRBV7-2 to TRBJ2-3; 10 nucleotides align to TRBD2. J gave up 5 bases and V 1 base, and 6 bases lay outside the gene matches. This CDR3 is built from 16 residues. The germline V gene encodes CDR1 SGHTA and CDR2 FQGNSA. Here the CDR3 reads CASSLGARLAGDTQYF. In DNA form, the CDR3 reads TGTGCCAGCAGCTTAGGCGCGCGACTAGCGGGAGATACGCAGTATTTT.

The chain uses TRBV6-5 and TRBJ1-1; TRBD1 might be the D (6 bases). Germline V CDR1 and CDR2: MNHEY, SVGAGI. V lost 4 bases and J 1 base, leaving 10 bases between the germline ends. There are 14 residues in the CDR3. The CDR3 DNA is TGTGCCAGCAGTTGGCTGGGACAGAACACTGAAGCTTTCTTT. This codes for CASSWLGQNTEAFF.

The chain carries TRBV9 and TRBJ2-1, with a tentative D call TRBD2 (7 bases). CDR1 and CDR2 (germline): SGDLS, YYNGEE. This CDR3 has 19 residues. Trimming shortened V by 4 bases and J by 7 bases, and 30 bases separated the two germline ends. Here the CDR3 DNA reads TGTGCCAGCAGCACCCGCGGGGGCCTAGCGGACCCCGACGGGAATGAGCAGTTCTTC. Translating gives CASSTRGGLADPDGNEQFF.

V is TRBV20-1 and J is TRBJ2-3; D is uncertain. This CDR3 comprises 13 residues. The V end was cut by 1 base, the J end by 1 base, with 6 bases between. CDR1 is DFQATT, CDR2 SNEGSKA, per germline (reference sequence). DNA for the CDR3: TGCAGTGCTAGAGGACCCGGCACAGATACGCAGTATTTT. Translation: CSARGPGTDTQYF.

The CDR3 DNA is TGCAGCGTTGAAGACCCTCGGGGCTCGCTCTATGGCTACACCTTC. Amino acids: CSVEDPRGSLYGYTF. This sequence joins TRBV29-1 and TRBJ1-2; a weak D match, TRBD1 (5 bases). The CDR3 contains 15 residues. From germline, CDR1 is SQVTM and CDR2 ANQGSEA. The V end was cut by 0 bases, the J end by 4 bases, with 15 bases between.